Shown below are 21 T cell receptor beta chains from a single sample sequenced in a study of T cells after yellow fever vaccination (dated by TCRdb to the late 2010s). Receptors were amplified or captured by 5' RACE. Sequencer: Illumina HiSeq 2500. The raw public data were reprocessed by TCRdb itself: fastp quality trimming at Q25, MiXCR clonotype calling, in-frame beta chains only. Here each entry gathers all rows of one CDR3 protein and keeps the most common genes and DNA. This sample is represented by 550,000 or so distinct CDR3 sequences; approximately 21% of them were singletons. In total, the top ten clones hold about 13% of the sample. The intended sense of this specimen's treatment or condition label: live attenuated yellow fever vaccine strain. The material was PBMCs, obtained 15 days after the yellow fever booster vaccination. The receptors originated from a man aged 25-45 years who received the YFV17D yellow fever vaccine.

At least ten counts were recorded for this clonotype. V is TRBV5-5 and J is TRBJ2-7, with 8 bases that match TRBD2. The CDR3 has 14 amino acids. Losses at the gene ends were 2 bases for V and 2 bases for J; bases not matched to a gene: 3. The germline V gene encodes CDR1 SGHKS and CDR2 YYEKEE (reference sequence). The CDR3 coding sequence is TGTGCCAGCAGCTTAAACGGGAGGGCCTACGAGCAGTACTTC. Encoded protein: CASSLNGRAYEQYF. Using reference TRBV5-5 and TRBJ2-7 for the parts outside the CDR3, the full variable domain is DAGVTQSPTHLIKTRGQQVTLRCSPISGHKSVSWYQQVLGQGPQFIFQYYEKEERGRGNFPDRFSARQFPNYSSELNVNALLLGDSALYLCASSLNGRAYEQYFGPGTRLTVT.

The gene calls are TRBV20-1 and TRBJ2-5; 8 positions match TRBD2. Germline V gene lookup returns CDR1 DFQATT and CDR2 SNEGSKA (reference sequence). Trimming cost V 2 bases and J 4 bases; bases outside gene matches: 9. The CDR3 runs 15 residues. In DNA, the CDR3 is TGCAGTGCTAGACCCCCCACTAGCGGTGGAGAGACCCAGTACTTC. Its translation is CSARPPTSGGETQYF.

The table lists this clonotype with a few counts. This sequence joins TRBV3-1 and TRBJ1-2; 8 bases line up with TRBD1. CDR3 length: 15 amino acids. Germline values: CDR1 LGHDT, CDR2 YNNKEL (reference sequence). The V gene end was trimmed by 3 bases and the J gene end by 5 bases; junction bases not matched to a gene: 8. CDR3 loop: CASSQGDRGLYGYTF. The CDR3 nucleotides read TGTGCCAGCAGCCAGGGCGACAGGGGCCTTTATGGCTACACCTTC. The variable domain in full, with the rest retrieved from reference TRBV3-1 and TRBJ1-2, is DTAVSQTPKYLVTQMGNDKSIKCEQNLGHDTMYWYKQDSKKFLKIMFSYNNKELIINETVPNRFSPKSPDKAHLNLHINSLELGDSAVYFCASSQGDRGLYGYTFGSGTRLTVV.

The V and J genes are TRBV7-9 and TRBJ2-1, with D perhaps TRBD2 (5 bases). CDR3 size: 12 residues. Germline values: CDR1 SEHNR, CDR2 FQNEAQ (reference sequence). Trimming left V 3 bases short and J 9 bases short, with 9 bases between. The DNA for the CDR3 is TGTGCCAGCAGCTTCGGTCGGGGTGAGCAGTTCTTC. Protein product: CASSFGRGEQFF. Complete variable domain (other parts from reference TRBV7-9 and TRBJ2-1): DTGVSQNPRHKITKRGQNVTFRCDPISEHNRLYWYRQTLGQGPEFLTYFQNEAQLEKSRLLSDRFSAERPKGSFSTLEIQRTEQGDSAMYLCASSFGRGEQFFGPGTRLTVL.

This clonotype was counted many times. The V gene is TRBV5-1, the J gene TRBJ2-3; the match to TRBD2 covers 7 bases. The CDR3 covers 17 residues. V trimming: 3 bases; J trimming: 9 bases; junction bases outside the gene matches: 19. CDR1 and CDR2 (germline): SGHRS, YFSETQ. For the CDR3, the DNA is TGCGCCAGCAGCTGGGGGGTCCTAGCGGACCAAGTCGGGACGCAGTATTTT. Its translation: CASSWGVLADQVGTQYF.

The chain uses TRBV6-2 or TRBV6-3 and TRBJ2-2; D is ambiguous. Trimming removed 2 bases from V and 0 bases from J, with 7 bases in between. The CDR3 runs 15 residues. Germline V gives CDR1 MNHEY, CDR2 SVGEGT. CDR3 residues: CASSYTLTNTGELFF. CDR3 coding DNA: TGTGCCAGCAGTTACACACTGACGAACACCGGGGAGCTGTTTTTT.

A few counts support this clonotype. J is TRBJ1-5 and V is TRBV28; tentatively, D is TRBD1 (5 bases). The CDR3 sequence is 16 residues long. V gave up 5 bases and J gave up 6 bases, with 20 bases separating them. The germline gives CDR1 MDHEN, CDR2 SYDVKM. CDR3 protein: CASSLGGWMARQPQHF. DNA of the CDR3: TGTGCCAGCAGTCTTGGGGGATGGATGGCCCGTCAGCCCCAGCATTTT.

The rearrangement links TRBV11-2 to TRBJ2-1, with TRBD1 as a possible D gene (5 bases). With 0 bases removed from V and 4 bases from J, the gap between germline ends came to 19 bases. The CDR3 extends over 18 amino acids. In germline, CDR1 is SGHAT, CDR2 FQNNGV. CDR3 DNA: TGTGCCAGCAGCTTAGATTCAGTAGGGGCCTCCCCTTACAATGAGCAGTTCTTC. The encoded protein is CASSLDSVGASPYNEQFF.

This chain uses TRBV4-1 with TRBJ2-3; 8 bases match TRBD2. J gave up 3 bases and V 0 bases, and 8 bases lay outside the gene matches. Per the germline V gene, CDR1 is MGHRA and CDR2 is YSYEKL. The CDR3 runs to 17 residues. CDR3 sequence: CASSQDLAGPRTDTQYF. The DNA for the CDR3 is TGCGCCAGCAGCCAAGATTTAGCGGGACCTCGGACAGATACGCAGTATTTT.

This clonotype was detected a few times. The V call is TRBV7-2, the J call TRBJ2-1; D remains ambiguous. CDR3 length equals 15 residues. V dropped 5 bases and J dropped 0 bases, with 11 bases sitting between them. The germline V gene encodes CDR1 SGHTA and CDR2 FQGNSA. The CDR3 is CASSPDMVSYNEQFF. CDR3 in DNA: TGTGCCAGCAGCCCAGACATGGTCTCCTACAATGAGCAGTTCTTC.

There are a few counts of this clonotype. V gene TRBV4-3 combines with J gene TRBJ1-1, with 7 bases aligning to TRBD1. This CDR3 region has 16 residues. Germline loops: CDR1 LGHNA, CDR2 YSLEER. V shed 4 bases, J shed 5 bases, and the junction held 13 bases outside the gene matches. The CDR3 DNA sequence: TGCGCCAGCAGCCGAATGCCCGACAGGGCGGGAACTGAAGCTTTCTTT. Translated, it gives CASSRMPDRAGTEAFF.

This clonotype was seen a few times. V usage is TRBV4-3 and J usage is TRBJ2-7, with D possibly matching TRBD2 (6 bases). The CDR3 is 14 amino acids. V was trimmed by 4 bases and J by 4 bases, leaving 14 bases between them. Germline CDR1 and CDR2: LGHNA and YSLEER. The CDR3: CASSPDGGTYEQYF. CDR3 nucleotide sequence: TGCGCCAGCAGCCCGGACGGGGGTACATACGAGCAGTACTTC.

CDR3 sequence reads: CASSLAPTGGSGQPQHF. For the CDR3, the DNA is TGTGCCAGCAGCTTAGCTCCGACAGGGGGCTCGGGTCAGCCCCAGCATTTT. The rearrangement links TRBV7-2 to TRBJ1-5; 10 nucleotides agree with TRBD1. The junction had 8 bases not matched to a gene; V was cut back by 0 bases and J by 6 bases. Germline-derived CDR1 and CDR2 are SGHTA and FQGNSA. This CDR3 is 17 amino acids long.

This clonotype has more than one count but fewer than ten. The chain combines TRBV12-3 or TRBV12-4 with TRBJ2-1; 8 bases match TRBD2. This CDR3 has 17 residues. J gave up 2 bases and V 5 bases, and 11 bases lay outside the gene matches. In DNA, the CDR3 is TGTGCCAGCAGTGCCCTAGCGGGTGGCCTAACCTACAATGAGCAGTTCTTC. It specifies CASSALAGGLTYNEQFF.

In this sample, this clonotype turned up a few times. The chain recombines TRBV24-1 with TRBJ2-1; 7 bases agree with TRBD2. Germline V CDR1 and CDR2: KGHDR, SFDVKD. The CDR3 extends over 14 amino acids. V shed 3 bases and J 7 bases; nucleotides not matched to a gene: 5. This CDR3 reads CATSDVGGRNEQFF. The CDR3 coding sequence is TGTGCCACCAGTGATGTTGGCGGGAGAAATGAGCAGTTCTTC.

This clonotype was detected only a few times. The rearrangement uses TRBV20-1 and TRBJ2-1, with D unclear. CDR3 length: 13 amino acids. Trimming shortened V by 5 bases and J by 10 bases, and 18 bases separated the two germline ends. The germline V gene encodes CDR1 DFQATT and CDR2 SNEGSKA (reference sequence). CDR3 nucleotides: TGCAGTGCTCCACCTAATCAGTGGCGCGAGCAGTTCTTC. This gives the protein CSAPPNQWREQFF.

This clonotype has a handful of counts. The chain joins TRBV7-2 to TRBJ2-3; D is ambiguous. The CDR3 contains 14 residues. Germline loops: CDR1 SGHTA, CDR2 FQGNSA. Trimming took 2 bases from V and 6 from J, leaving 12 bases between them. The CDR3, as DNA: TGTGCCAGCAGCTTACCCAATGCTAGGGATACGCAGTATTTT. As protein: CASSLPNARDTQYF.

This clonotype was observed many times. V and J are TRBV27 and TRBJ2-7; D may be TRBD2 (5 bases). CDR3 length: 13 amino acids. V was trimmed by 3 bases and J by 3 bases, leaving 9 bases between them. The germline CDR1 and CDR2 sequences are MNHEY and SMNVEV (reference sequence). The CDR3 region is CASSLTGYYEQYF. The DNA for the CDR3 is TGTGCCAGCAGTTTGACGGGGTACTACGAGCAGTACTTC.

The V call is TRBV19, the J call TRBJ2-1; the match to TRBD1 covers 7 bases. The V and J ends lost 4 bases and 2 bases, in that order; junction bases with no gene match: 5. The germline V gene encodes CDR1 LNHDA and CDR2 SQIVND (reference sequence). The CDR3 has 15 amino acids. CDR3 in amino acids: CASSTGTAAYNEQFF. CDR3 nucleotides: TGTGCCAGTAGTACCGGGACAGCTGCCTACAATGAGCAGTTCTTC. The full variable domain, its missing parts supplied by reference TRBV19 and TRBJ2-1, is DGGITQSPKYLFRKEGQNVTLSCEQNLNHDAMYWYRQDPGQGLRLIYYSQIVNDFQKGDIAEGYSVSREKKESFPLTVTSAQKNPTAFYLCASSTGTAAYNEQFFGPGTRLTVL.

V is TRBV7-2 and J is TRBJ2-3; 11 bases fit TRBD2. The germline gives CDR1 SGHTA, CDR2 FQGNSA. The CDR3 runs to 14 residues. Trimming took 7 bases from V and 9 from J; bases not matched to a gene: 9. CDR3 DNA: TGTGCCAGCATGTCTGGACTAGCGGGCGACACGCAGTATTTT. Protein: CASMSGLAGDTQYF.

This clonotype was picked up a small number of times. The chain carries TRBV5-1 and TRBJ2-1; possibly TRBD2 for D (6 bases). The CDR3 has 15 amino acids. CDR1 SGHRS and CDR2 YFSETQ come from the germline V gene. V lost 3 bases, J lost 4 bases, and 14 bases lay in between. CDR3 DNA: TGCGCCAGCAGCTCCGAACCGGGACTTTACAATGAGCAGTTCTTC. Protein: CASSSEPGLYNEQFF. The full variable domain, in which reference TRBV5-1 and TRBJ2-1 provide the parts outside the CDR3, is KAGVTQTPRYLIKTRGQQVTLSCSPISGHRSVSWYQQTPGQGLQFLFEYFSETQRNKGNFPGRFSGRQFSNSRSEMNVSTLELGDSALYLCASSSEPGLYNEQFFGPGTRLTVL.